Detailed here is one TCR beta chain. This record belongs to a study of technical replicates of blood from a handful of donors. The CDR3 has 15 amino acids. CDR1 is SGHTA and CDR2 is FQGNSA in the germline V gene. Trimming took 3 bases from V and 4 from J; bases not matched to a gene: 5. Sequencing was performed with immunoSEQ multiplex PCR; in TCRdb, only in-frame clones are kept and a portion is missing. Among roughly 12,000 clones listed, around 95% were seen once. The sample taken for sequencing was PBMCs. The sequence was collected from a human donor in good health. The genes are TRBV7-2 and TRBJ2-5; 10 bases align to TRBD2. As DNA, the CDR3 is TGTGCCAGCAGCTTTAGCGGGAGGACACGAGAGACCCAGTACTTC. This gives the protein CASSFSGRTRETQYF.